This T cell receptor (beta chain) was observed in a study of a mutant IDH1 vaccine in newly diagnosed glioma. Study in general: Patients had received radiotherapy, temozolomide, or both previously, most receiving both. Study results and limitations: The authors found pseudoprogression apparently unrelated to changes in top peripheral T cell clonotypes.

Data came from immunoSEQ multiplex PCR; TCRdb stores just in-frame clones and leaves some out. The sample gives some 60,000 clones, 75% to 85% of which show up once; 5.9% is in the top ten. Noted time point: week 11, during vaccination. In the vaccine, a single dose held 300 ug of the mutant IDH1 20-mer peptide, along with topical imiquimod. Notes on this clone: What it recognizes is unknown. Other DNA sequences in the sample encode the same CDR3.

V dropped 3 bases and J dropped 5; count of bases not matched to a gene: 4. This CDR3 region has 14 residues. The germline CDR1 and CDR2 sequences are MRHNA and SNTAGT. The chain has TRBV6-4 and TRBJ1-1, with 9 bases fitting TRBD1. This receptor was taken from a man aged 50 or older with glioma. The specimen comprised PBMCs, sampled from a glioma patient whose treatment included an IDH1 peptide vaccine. CDR3 bases: TGTGCCAGCAGTGAGGGACAGGGAAGGACTGAAGCTTTCTTT. As protein: CASSEGQGRTEAFF.